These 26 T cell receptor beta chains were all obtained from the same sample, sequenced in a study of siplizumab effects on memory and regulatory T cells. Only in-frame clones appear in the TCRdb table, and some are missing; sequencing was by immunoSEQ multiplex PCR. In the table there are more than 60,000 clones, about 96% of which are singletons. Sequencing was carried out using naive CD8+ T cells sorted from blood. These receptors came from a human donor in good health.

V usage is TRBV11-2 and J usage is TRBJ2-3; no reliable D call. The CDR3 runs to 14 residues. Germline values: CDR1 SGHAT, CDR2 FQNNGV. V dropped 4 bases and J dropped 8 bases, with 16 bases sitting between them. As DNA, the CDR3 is TGTGCCAGCAGCTCCGTTTCAGCTCACGTTACGCAGTATTTT. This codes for CASSSVSAHVTQYF.

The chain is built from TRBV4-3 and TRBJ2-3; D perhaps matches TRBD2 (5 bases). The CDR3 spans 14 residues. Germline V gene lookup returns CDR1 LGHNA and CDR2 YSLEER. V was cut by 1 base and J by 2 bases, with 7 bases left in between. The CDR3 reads CASSQGTSTDTQYF. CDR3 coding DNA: TGCGCCAGCAGCCAAGGGACTTCCACAGATACGCAGTATTTT.

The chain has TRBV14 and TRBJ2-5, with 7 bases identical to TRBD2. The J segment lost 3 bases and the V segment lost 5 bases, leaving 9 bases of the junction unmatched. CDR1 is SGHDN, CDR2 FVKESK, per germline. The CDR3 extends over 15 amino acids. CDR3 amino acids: CASSSGGLVEETQYF. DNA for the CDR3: TGTGCCAGCAGCTCGGGGGGATTAGTCGAAGAGACCCAGTACTTC.

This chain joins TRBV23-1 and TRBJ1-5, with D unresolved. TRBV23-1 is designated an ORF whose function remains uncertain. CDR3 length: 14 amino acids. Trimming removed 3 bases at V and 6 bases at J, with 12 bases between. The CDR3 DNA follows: TGCGCCAGCAGTCACCCAGTCGATCTTCAGCCCCAGCATTTT. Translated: CASSHPVDLQPQHF.

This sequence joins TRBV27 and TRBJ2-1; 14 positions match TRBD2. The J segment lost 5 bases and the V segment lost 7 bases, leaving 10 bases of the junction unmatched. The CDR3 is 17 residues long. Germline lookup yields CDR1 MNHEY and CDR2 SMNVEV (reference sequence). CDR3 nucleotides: TGTGCCAGCACTCAACGGGGACTAGCGGGAGTCCACAATGAGCAGTTCTTC. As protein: CASTQRGLAGVHNEQFF.

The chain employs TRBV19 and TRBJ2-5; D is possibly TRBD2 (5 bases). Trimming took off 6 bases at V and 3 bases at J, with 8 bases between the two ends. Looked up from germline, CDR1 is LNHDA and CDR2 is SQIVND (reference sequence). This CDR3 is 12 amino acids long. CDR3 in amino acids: CASSGLKETQYF. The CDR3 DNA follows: TGTGCCAGTAGCGGACTGAAAGAGACCCAGTACTTC. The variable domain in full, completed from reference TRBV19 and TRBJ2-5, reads DGGITQSPKYLFRKEGQNVTLSCEQNLNHDAMYWYRQDPGQGLRLIYYSQIVNDFQKGDIAEGYSVSREKKESFPLTVTSAQKNPTAFYLCASSGLKETQYFGPGTRLLVL.

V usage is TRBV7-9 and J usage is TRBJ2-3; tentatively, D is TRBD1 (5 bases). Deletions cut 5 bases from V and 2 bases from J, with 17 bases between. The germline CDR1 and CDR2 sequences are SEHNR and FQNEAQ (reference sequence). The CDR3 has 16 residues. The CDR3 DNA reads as TGTGCCAGCAGCCCAAGGTATACAGGCTACACAGATACGCAGTATTTT. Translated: CASSPRYTGYTDTQYF.

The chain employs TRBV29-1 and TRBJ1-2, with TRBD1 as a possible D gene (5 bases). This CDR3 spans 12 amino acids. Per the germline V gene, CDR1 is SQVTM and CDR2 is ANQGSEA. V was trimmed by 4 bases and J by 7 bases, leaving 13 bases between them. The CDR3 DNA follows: TGCAGCGTTGTCCAGGGACCACGTGGCTACACCTTC. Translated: CSVVQGPRGYTF.

CDR3 sequence (DNA): TGTGCCAGCACTGAGACAGGGTGGTACGAGCAGTACTTC. This sequence encodes CASTETGWYEQYF. V is TRBV6-1 and J is TRBJ2-7, with TRBD1 matching 7 bases. J gave up 4 bases and V 7 bases, and 7 bases lay outside the gene matches. Germline CDR1 is MNHNS and CDR2 is SASEGT. The CDR3 covers 13 residues.

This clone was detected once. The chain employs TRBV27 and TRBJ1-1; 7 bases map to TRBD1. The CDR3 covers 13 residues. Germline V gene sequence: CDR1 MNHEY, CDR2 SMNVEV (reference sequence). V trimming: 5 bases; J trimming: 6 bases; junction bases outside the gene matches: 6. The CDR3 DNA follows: TGTGCCAGCAGTCCGCAGGGGGTCGCTGAAGCTTTCTTT. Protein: CASSPQGVAEAFF.

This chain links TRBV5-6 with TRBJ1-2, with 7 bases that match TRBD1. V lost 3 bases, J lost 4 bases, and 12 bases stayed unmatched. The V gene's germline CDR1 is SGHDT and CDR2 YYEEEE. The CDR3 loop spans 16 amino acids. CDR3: CASSSDDRAVGYGYTF. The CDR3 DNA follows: TGTGCCAGCAGCTCTGACGACAGGGCAGTGGGCTATGGCTACACCTTC. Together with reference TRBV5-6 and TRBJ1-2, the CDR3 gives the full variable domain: DAGVTQSPTHLIKTRGQQVTLRCSPKSGHDTVSWYQQALGQGPQFIFQYYEEEERQRGNFPDRFSGHQFPNYSSELNVNALLLGDSALYLCASSSDDRAVGYGYTFGSGTRLTVV.

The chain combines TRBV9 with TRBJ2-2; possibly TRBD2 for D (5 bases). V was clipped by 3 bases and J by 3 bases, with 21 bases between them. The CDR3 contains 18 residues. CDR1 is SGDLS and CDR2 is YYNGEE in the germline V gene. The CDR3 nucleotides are TGTGCCAGCAGCGACCACTCGACTATCACCAGACACACCGGGGAGCTGTTTTTT. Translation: CASSDHSTITRHTGELFF.

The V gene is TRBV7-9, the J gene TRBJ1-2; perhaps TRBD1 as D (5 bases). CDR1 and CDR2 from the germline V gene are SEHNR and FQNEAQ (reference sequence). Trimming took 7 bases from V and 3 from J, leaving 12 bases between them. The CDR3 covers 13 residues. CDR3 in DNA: TGTGCCAGCAATCAGGGAGGGGACTATGGCTACACCTTC. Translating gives CASNQGGDYGYTF.

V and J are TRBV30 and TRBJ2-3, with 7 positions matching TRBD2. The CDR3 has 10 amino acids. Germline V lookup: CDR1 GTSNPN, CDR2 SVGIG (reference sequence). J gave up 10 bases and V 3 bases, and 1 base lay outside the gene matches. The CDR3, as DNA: TGTGCCTGGAGGGGGGGGGCGCAGTATTTT. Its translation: CAWRGGAQYF.

DNA of the CDR3: TGTGCCAGCAGCCAGGGGACTAGCGGTGGGAAGGGGCAGTTCTTC. This encodes CASSQGTSGGKGQFF. The chain combines TRBV7-2 with TRBJ2-1; 11 bases match TRBD2. The CDR3 consists of 15 residues. The germline V gene has CDR1 SGHTA and CDR2 FQGNSA. Trimming took 5 bases from V and 12 from J; bases not matched to a gene: 12. Looking up the rest from reference TRBV7-2 and TRBJ2-1 gives the full variable domain: GAGVSQSPSNKVTEKGKDVELRCDPISGHTALYWYRQSLGQGLEFLIYFQGNSAPDKSGLPSDRFSAERTGGSVSTLTIQRTQQEDSAVYLCASSQGTSGGKGQFFGPGTRLTVL.

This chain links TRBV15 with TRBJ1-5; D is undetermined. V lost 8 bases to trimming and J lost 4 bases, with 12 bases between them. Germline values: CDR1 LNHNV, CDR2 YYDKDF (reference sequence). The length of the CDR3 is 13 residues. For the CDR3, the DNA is TGTGCCACCTCCGGAGATCAAAATCAGCCCCAGCATTTT. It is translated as CATSGDQNQPQHF.

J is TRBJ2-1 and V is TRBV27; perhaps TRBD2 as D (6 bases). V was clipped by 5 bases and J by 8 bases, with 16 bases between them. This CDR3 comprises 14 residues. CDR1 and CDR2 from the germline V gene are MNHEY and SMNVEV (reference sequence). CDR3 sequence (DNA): TGTGCCAGCAGTCTCCGCGGGGATGGCGATGAGCAGTTCTTC. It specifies CASSLRGDGDEQFF.

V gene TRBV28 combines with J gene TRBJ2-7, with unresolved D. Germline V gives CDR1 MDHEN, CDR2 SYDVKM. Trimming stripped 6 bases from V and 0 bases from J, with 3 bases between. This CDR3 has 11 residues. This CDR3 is CASRSSYEQYF. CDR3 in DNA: TGTGCCAGCAGGAGCTCCTACGAGCAGTACTTC.

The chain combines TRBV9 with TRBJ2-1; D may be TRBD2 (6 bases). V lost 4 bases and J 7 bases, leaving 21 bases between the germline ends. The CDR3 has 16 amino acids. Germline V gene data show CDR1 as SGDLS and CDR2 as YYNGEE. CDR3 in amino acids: CASSSGGEIGVNEQFF. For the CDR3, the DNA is TGTGCCAGCAGCTCAGGCGGGGAGATCGGAGTGAATGAGCAGTTCTTC.

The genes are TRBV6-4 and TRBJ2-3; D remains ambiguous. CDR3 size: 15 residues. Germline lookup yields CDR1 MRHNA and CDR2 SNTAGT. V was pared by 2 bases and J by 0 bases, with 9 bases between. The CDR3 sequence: CASSDGLFSTDTQYF. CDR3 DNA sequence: TGTGCCAGCAGTGACGGTCTGTTTAGCACAGATACGCAGTATTTT.

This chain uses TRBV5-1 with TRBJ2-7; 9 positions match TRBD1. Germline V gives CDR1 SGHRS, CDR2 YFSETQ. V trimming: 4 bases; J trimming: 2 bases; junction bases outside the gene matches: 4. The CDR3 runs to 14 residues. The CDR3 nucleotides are TGCGCCAGCAGCCCGGGGACAGGGCCCTACGAGCAGTACTTC. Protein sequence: CASSPGTGPYEQYF.

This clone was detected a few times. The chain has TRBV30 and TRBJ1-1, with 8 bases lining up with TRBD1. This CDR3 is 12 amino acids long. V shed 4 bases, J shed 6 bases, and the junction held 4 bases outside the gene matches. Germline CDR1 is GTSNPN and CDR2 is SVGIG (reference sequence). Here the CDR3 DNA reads TGTGCCTGGAAACCAGGGGGCTCTGAAGCTTTCTTT. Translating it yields CAWKPGGSEAFF. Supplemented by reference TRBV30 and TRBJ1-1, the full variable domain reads SQTIHQWPATLVQPVGSPLSLECTVEGTSNPNLYWYRQAAGRGLQLLFYSVGIGQISSEVPQNLSASRPQDRQFILSSKKLLLSDSGFYLCAWKPGGSEAFFGQGTRLTVV.

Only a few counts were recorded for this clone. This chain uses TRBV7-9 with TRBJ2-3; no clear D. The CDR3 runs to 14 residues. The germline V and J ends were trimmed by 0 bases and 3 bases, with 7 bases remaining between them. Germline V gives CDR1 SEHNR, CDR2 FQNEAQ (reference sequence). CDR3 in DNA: TGTGCCAGCAGCTTAGCGATAGAAACAGATACGCAGTATTTT. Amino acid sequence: CASSLAIETDTQYF. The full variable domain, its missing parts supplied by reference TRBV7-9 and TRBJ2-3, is DTGVSQNPRHKITKRGQNVTFRCDPISEHNRLYWYRQTLGQGPEFLTYFQNEAQLEKSRLLSDRFSAERPKGSFSTLEIQRTEQGDSAMYLCASSLAIETDTQYFGPGTRLTVL.

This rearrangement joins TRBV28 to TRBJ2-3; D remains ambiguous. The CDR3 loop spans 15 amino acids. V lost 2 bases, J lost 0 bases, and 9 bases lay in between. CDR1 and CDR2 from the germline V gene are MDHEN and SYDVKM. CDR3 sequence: CASSLLAESTDTQYF. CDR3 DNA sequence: TGTGCCAGCAGTTTACTGGCGGAGAGCACAGATACGCAGTATTTT.

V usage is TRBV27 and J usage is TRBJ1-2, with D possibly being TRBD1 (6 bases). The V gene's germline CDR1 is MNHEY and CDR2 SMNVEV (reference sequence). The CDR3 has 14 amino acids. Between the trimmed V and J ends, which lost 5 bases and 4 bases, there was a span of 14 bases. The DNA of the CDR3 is TGTGCCAGCAGTCTACCAGGGGATAGCTATGGCTACACCTTC. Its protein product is CASSLPGDSYGYTF.

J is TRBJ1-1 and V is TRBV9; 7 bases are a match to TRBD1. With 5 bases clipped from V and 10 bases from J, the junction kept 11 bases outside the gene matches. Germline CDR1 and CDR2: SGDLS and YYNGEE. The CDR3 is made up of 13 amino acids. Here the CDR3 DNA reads TGTGCCAGCAGTTTAGACGGGAACAGGGGAGCTTTCTTT. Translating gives CASSLDGNRGAFF.